The 10 T cell receptor beta chains reported below all come from one sample, sequenced in a study of identical twins (TCRdb year 2016). Libraries came from 5' RACE. The instrument given in TCRdb is Illumina HiSeq 2000. The raw public reads went through TCRdb reprocessing: fastp at Q25, MiXCR clone calling, in-frame beta chains kept. Rows merge per CDR3 protein into single entries with the most common DNA and genes. The sample includes around 340,000 distinct CDR3 sequences, with around 9.7% observed a single time. The ten largest account for 8.5% to 10% of the sample. Sequencing was carried out using naive T cells sorted from blood. The cell subset or site tag for this specimen amounts to: cells isolated with a human naive T-cell isolation kit. The source of these receptors is a woman between 45 and 60 years old in good health.

This clonotype came up many times. The chain links TRBV29-1 to TRBJ1-1; D is possibly TRBD1 (5 bases). V lost 5 bases and J lost 3, with 16 bases in between. Germline values: CDR1 SQVTM, CDR2 ANQGSEA. The CDR3 loop spans 14 amino acids. The DNA for the CDR3 is TGCAGCGTTTGTGTCGGACAATGTGACACTGAAGCTTTCTTT. This encodes CSVCVGQCDTEAFF.

This clonotype has more than one count but fewer than ten. The gene calls are TRBV20-1 and TRBJ2-5; TRBD2 matches 9 bases. The CDR3 has 13 amino acids. Germline-derived CDR1 and CDR2 are DFQATT and SNEGSKA (reference sequence). The junction had 4 bases not matched to a gene; V was cut back by 5 bases and J by 3 bases. The CDR3: CSAEVAGEETQYF. CDR3 nucleotides: TGCAGTGCTGAGGTAGCGGGAGAAGAGACCCAGTACTTC.

The chain uses TRBV5-1 and TRBJ2-1, with 9 bases identical to TRBD2. Germline CDR1 reads SGHRS; CDR2 reads YFSETQ. V shed 4 bases, J shed 2 bases, and the junction held 10 bases outside the gene matches. This CDR3 spans 17 amino acids. The CDR3 sequence: CASSQGLAGRAYNEQFF. In nucleotides, the CDR3 is TGCGCCAGCAGCCAAGGGCTAGCGGGACGGGCCTACAATGAGCAGTTCTTC.

The chain couples TRBV20-1 to TRBJ2-7, with TRBD2 matching 8 bases. Germline trimming cut 5 bases from V and 3 bases from J; bases unmatched to any gene: 9. In germline, CDR1 is DFQATT, CDR2 SNEGSKA (reference sequence). This CDR3 has 14 residues. Here the CDR3 reads CSAGETSVIYEQYF. DNA of the CDR3: TGCAGTGCTGGGGAGACTAGCGTAATCTACGAGCAGTACTTC.

This clonotype was counted at least ten times. The V and J genes are TRBV12-3 or TRBV12-4 and TRBJ2-1, with 10 bases identical to TRBD2. The CDR3 extends over 17 amino acids. The V and J ends lost 5 bases and 4 bases, in that order; junction bases with no gene match: 11. CDR3 sequence reads: CASSPPPTSGIYNEQFF. For the CDR3, the DNA is TGTGCCAGCAGTCCACCCCCTACTAGCGGGATTTACAATGAGCAGTTCTTC.

This clonotype was seen a few times. The chain joins TRBV12-5 to TRBJ1-6; D is unclear. V dropped 2 bases and J dropped 7 bases, with 6 bases sitting between them. Per germline, CDR1 LGHNT and CDR2 FRNRAP. This CDR3 region has 13 residues. CDR3 DNA: TGTGCTAGTGGTTTGATCTGGAATTCACCCCTCCACTTT. This encodes CASGLIWNSPLHF.

Only a few counts were recorded for this clonotype. The rearrangement links TRBV30 to TRBJ2-7; perhaps TRBD2 as D (6 bases). The CDR3 runs 13 residues. The V and J ends lost 2 bases and 0 bases respectively, with 8 bases between them. Germline V gene sequence: CDR1 GTSNPN, CDR2 SVGIG (reference sequence). CDR3 in amino acids: CAWSRGSSYEQYF. CDR3 bases: TGTGCCTGGAGTCGGGGGAGCTCCTACGAGCAGTACTTC.

There are many counts of this clonotype. V gene TRBV12-3 or TRBV12-4 combines with J gene TRBJ1-4, with 9 bases aligning to TRBD1. The CDR3 covers 14 residues. V lost 5 bases and J lost 8; bases outside the gene matches: 6. CDR3 in DNA: TGTGCCAGCAGTACGGGACAGGGTTACGAAAAACTGTTTTTT. It encodes CASSTGQGYEKLFF.

Many counts were recorded for this clonotype. This CDR3 reads CASSFDYEQYF. The CDR3 DNA reads TGTGCCAGCAGTTTTGACTACGAGCAGTACTTC. This chain joins TRBV12-3 or TRBV12-4 and TRBJ2-7; D is unresolved. Trimming took off 3 bases at V and 3 bases at J, with 3 bases between the two ends. This CDR3 has 11 residues.

In DNA, the CDR3 is TGCGCCAGCAGCCAAGATAGGGCAGCAGCTAACTATGGCTACACCTTC. Translated: CASSQDRAAANYGYTF. V gene TRBV4-1 combines with J gene TRBJ1-2; no clear D gene. V lost 0 bases to trimming and J lost 0 bases, with 11 bases between them. The CDR3 is 16 residues long. Germline lookup yields CDR1 MGHRA and CDR2 YSYEKL.